Below are 21 T cell receptor beta chains sequenced from a single sample in a study of blood T cell repertoires in COVID-19. Data came from immunoSEQ multiplex PCR; TCRdb stores just in-frame clones and leaves some out. The sample lists 350,000 to 500,000 clones; 88% were seen once. Sequenced sample: PBMCs or T cells enriched from blood (not recorded which). Receptors were obtained from a woman under 30 who had been exposed to COVID-19.

The chain uses TRBV11-2 and TRBJ2-1, with 8 bases matching TRBD2. This CDR3 spans 15 amino acids. Germline V lookup: CDR1 SGHAT, CDR2 FQNNGV. V trimming: 0 bases; J trimming: 5 bases; junction bases outside the gene matches: 3. The CDR3: CASSLDSGTHNEQFF. DNA for the CDR3: TGTGCCAGCAGCTTAGATAGCGGGACACACAATGAGCAGTTCTTC.

The chain uses TRBV15 and TRBJ1-4; the match to TRBD1 covers 9 bases. This CDR3 spans 14 amino acids. Germline trimming cut 3 bases from V and 8 bases from J; bases unmatched to any gene: 4. Germline CDR1 is LNHNV and CDR2 is YYDKDF (reference sequence). The CDR3 DNA is TGTGCCACCAGCAGGGACAGGGGTAGGGAAAAACTGTTTTTT. Protein product: CATSRDRGREKLFF.

This chain joins TRBV21-1 and TRBJ2-1; the table calls TRBD2, which could not be checked here. TRBV21-1 is labeled a pseudogene. The CDR3 length is 21 residues. This chain's CDR3 is CASSLLIIGIMGTSVYNEQFF. Here the CDR3 DNA reads TGTGCCAGCAGCCTACTAATAATAGGTATTATGGGGACTAGCGTTTACAATGAGCAGTTCTTC.

This sequence joins TRBV7-9 and TRBJ2-7, with D maybe TRBD1 (6 bases). The CDR3 is 15 residues long. Germline CDR1 SEHNR, CDR2 FQNEAQ (reference sequence). The ends were cut back, 4 bases at V and 0 bases at J, with 13 bases in the middle. In nucleotides, the CDR3 is TGTGCCAGCAGCTCGTCCAGGACAGTCTCCTACGAGCAGTACTTC. Amino acid sequence: CASSSSRTVSYEQYF. Together with reference TRBV7-9 and TRBJ2-7, the CDR3 gives the full variable domain: DTGVSQNPRHKITKRGQNVTFRCDPISEHNRLYWYRQTLGQGPEFLTYFQNEAQLEKSRLLSDRFSAERPKGSFSTLEIQRTEQGDSAMYLCASSSSRTVSYEQYFGPGTRLTVT.

This rearrangement joins TRBV6-5 to TRBJ1-6, with TRBD1 identical over 9 bases. V was pared by 2 bases and J by 10 bases, with 9 bases of the junction left unmatched. The germline gives CDR1 MNHEY, CDR2 SVGAGI. The CDR3 extends over 16 amino acids. The CDR3: CASSYDGDRALSPLHF. The CDR3, as DNA: TGTGCCAGCAGTTACGACGGGGACAGGGCTTTGTCACCCCTCCACTTT.

The rearrangement joins TRBV27 to TRBJ2-2, with TRBD2 identical over 9 bases. The J segment lost 5 bases and the V segment lost 3 bases, leaving 7 bases of the junction unmatched. CDR3 length: 16 residues. From germline, CDR1 is MNHEY and CDR2 SMNVEV (reference sequence). In DNA, the CDR3 is TGTGCCAGCAGTTTCGGGATGAGCGGGAGGACCGGGGAGCTGTTTTTT. Protein product: CASSFGMSGRTGELFF.

The J gene is TRBJ2-3, the V gene TRBV19; TRBD2 matches 9 bases. The CDR3 spans 16 residues. CDR1 is LNHDA and CDR2 is SQIVND in the germline V gene (reference sequence). With 2 bases clipped from V and 4 bases from J, the junction kept 7 bases outside the gene matches. Written as DNA, the CDR3 is TGTGCCAGTAGTATAAGGGGTAGCGGGAGATCAGATACGCAGTATTTT. Amino acids: CASSIRGSGRSDTQYF.

V is TRBV7-2 and J is TRBJ1-1; perhaps TRBD1 as D (5 bases). Germline CDR1 reads SGHTA; CDR2 reads FQGNSA. CDR3 length: 14 amino acids. The V and J ends lost 2 bases and 1 base respectively, with 8 bases between them. The CDR3 loop reads CASSLQGRNTEAFF. DNA of the CDR3: TGTGCCAGCAGCTTACAGGGTCGGAACACTGAAGCTTTCTTT.

This clone was seen a few times. The chain uses TRBV5-1 and TRBJ2-7; 9 bases map to TRBD1. The ends lost 0 bases at V and 5 bases at J; junction bases unmatched: 12. The CDR3 spans 17 residues. Looked up from germline, CDR1 is SGHRS and CDR2 is YFSETQ. CDR3 in DNA: TGCGCCAGCAGCTTGGCCTATATGGGACAGGGAAGAAACGAGCAGTACTTC. It codes for CASSLAYMGQGRNEQYF. Using reference TRBV5-1 and TRBJ2-7 for the parts outside the CDR3, the full variable domain is KAGVTQTPRYLIKTRGQQVTLSCSPISGHRSVSWYQQTPGQGLQFLFEYFSETQRNKGNFPGRFSGRQFSNSRSEMNVSTLELGDSALYLCASSLAYMGQGRNEQYFGPGTRLTVT.

Note on this clone: The junction shows a germline mismatch at one end, possibly a read error. This chain connects TRBV2 to TRBJ2-5; 12 positions agree with TRBD2. The CDR3 loop spans 12 amino acids. Germline V gene sequence: CDR1 SNHLY, CDR2 FYNNEI. For the CDR3, the DNA is TGTGCCAGCAGTTTCACTAGCGGGGGGTGGGACTTC. The encoded protein is CASSFTSGGWDF.

The chain is built from TRBV5-4 and TRBJ1-2, with a tentative D call TRBD1 (5 bases). Germline V gene data show CDR1 as SGHNT and CDR2 as YYREEE (reference sequence). V gave up 4 bases and J gave up 8 bases, with 18 bases separating them. There are 14 residues in the CDR3. CDR3 amino acids: CASSPNRGSLGYTF. CDR3 sequence (DNA): TGTGCCAGCAGCCCAAATCGGGGGAGCTTAGGCTACACCTTC. Full variable domain (rest looked up from reference TRBV5-4 and TRBJ1-2): ETGVTQSPTHLIKTRGQQVTLRCSSQSGHNTVSWYQQALGQGPQFIFQYYREEENGRGNFPPRFSGLQFPNYSSELNVNALELDDSALYLCASSPNRGSLGYTFGSGTRLTVV.

The rearrangement uses TRBV28 and TRBJ2-3, with D possibly being TRBD2 (7 bases). The germline V and J ends were trimmed by 10 bases and 3 bases, with 17 bases remaining between them. Germline loops: CDR1 MDHEN, CDR2 SYDVKM. The CDR3 length is 14 residues. For the CDR3, the DNA is TGTGCCATTATGGGGAGGGGGAGTACAGATACGCAGTATTTT. It codes for CAIMGRGSTDTQYF. Full variable domain (rest looked up from reference TRBV28 and TRBJ2-3): DVKVTQSSRYLVKRTGEKVFLECVQDMDHENMFWYRQDPGLGLRLIYFSYDVKMKEKGDIPEGYSVSREKKERFSLILESASTNQTSMYLCAIMGRGSTDTQYFGPGTRLTVL.

This clone has only one observation. The chain uses TRBV15 and TRBJ2-1; 8 nucleotides line up with TRBD1. The junction had 13 bases not matched to a gene; V was cut back by 0 bases and J by 12 bases. This CDR3 spans 16 amino acids. Germline assignment: CDR1 LNHNV and CDR2 YYDKDF (reference sequence). The CDR3 DNA follows: TGTGCCACCAGCAGAGATGCGAACGACAGGGGCCCCGGGCAGTTCTTC. This gives the protein CATSRDANDRGPGQFF.

This clone was counted a single time. CDR3 region: CAISATGLEQYF. CDR3 in DNA: TGTGCCATCAGTGCTACAGGGCTCGAGCAGTACTTC. The chain has TRBV10-3 and TRBJ2-7, with a possible D match to TRBD1 (6 bases). The ends were cut back, 4 bases at V and 6 bases at J, with 10 bases in the middle. The CDR3 extends over 12 amino acids. Germline assignment: CDR1 ENHRY and CDR2 SYGVKD.

The chain is built from TRBV4-1 and TRBJ1-2; perhaps TRBD1 as D (5 bases). This CDR3 is 14 amino acids long. CDR1 MGHRA and CDR2 YSYEKL come from the germline V gene. V lost 1 base and J 6 bases, leaving 12 bases between the germline ends. For the CDR3, the DNA is TGCGCCAGCAGCCAAGTTTCCCCGGGGGATGGCTACACCTTC. Encoded protein: CASSQVSPGDGYTF.

This clone was seen more than once but under ten times. This chain uses TRBV27 with TRBJ2-7; TRBD2 aligns across 10 bases. Trimming cost V 3 bases and J 2 bases; bases outside gene matches: 1. Germline values: CDR1 MNHEY, CDR2 SMNVEV (reference sequence). The CDR3 consists of 14 residues. DNA of the CDR3: TGTGCCAGCAGTTTCACTAGCGGGGCCTACGAGCAGTACTTC. This sequence encodes CASSFTSGAYEQYF.

The rearrangement links TRBV6-2 or TRBV6-3 to TRBJ1-2; 8 bases are shared with TRBD1. V shed 4 bases and J 4 bases; nucleotides not matched to a gene: 11. CDR1 MNHEY and CDR2 SVGEGT come from the germline V gene. The CDR3 runs 16 residues. The CDR3 DNA follows: TGTGCCAGCAGTTCCCGAAATGGACAGGGTGGCTATGGCTACACCTTC. It specifies CASSSRNGQGGYGYTF.

In regard to this clone: The sample contains more than one DNA sequence encoding this CDR3. This chain links TRBV9 with TRBJ2-3; D might be TRBD2 (5 bases). The CDR3 is 15 amino acids. Germline lookup yields CDR1 SGDLS and CDR2 YYNGEE. V was cut by 0 bases and J by 0 bases, with 8 bases left in between. CDR3 sequence (DNA): TGTGCCAGCAGCGTAGGAAGCGGAAGCACAGATACGCAGTATTTT. Amino acid sequence: CASSVGSGSTDTQYF.

The gene calls are TRBV25-1 and TRBJ2-7, with D maybe TRBD2 (5 bases). Trimming shortened V by 5 bases and J by 3 bases, and 17 bases separated the two germline ends. The CDR3 contains 15 residues. Looked up from germline, CDR1 is MGHDK and CDR2 is SYGVNS. Written as DNA, the CDR3 is TGTGCCAGCAGTCCTTACTCAACTGCGGGCTACGAGCAGTACTTC. This translates into CASSPYSTAGYEQYF.

With respect to this clone: The junction departs from germline at one end; a sequencing error may be responsible. The chain has TRBV18 and TRBJ1-2; D perhaps matches TRBD1 (6 bases). The CDR3 runs to 15 residues. CDR1 KGHSH and CDR2 LQKENI come from the germline V gene. CDR3 DNA: TGTGCCAGCTCATCGGACAGTACCGCTAAGTATGGCTACACCTTC. Protein product: CASSSDSTAKYGYTF.

The J gene is TRBJ2-1, the V gene TRBV6-4; tentatively, D is TRBD2 (5 bases). CDR1 and CDR2 (germline): MRHNA, SNTAGT. V was shortened by 3 bases and J by 3 bases, with 9 bases between the two germline ends. CDR3 length equals 14 residues. CDR3 loop: CASSDSAGYNEQFF. The CDR3 DNA is TGTGCCAGCAGTGATAGCGCGGGCTACAATGAGCAGTTCTTC.